Shown below are 5 T cell receptor beta chains from a single sample sequenced in a study of blood T cell repertoires in COVID-19. Using immunoSEQ multiplex PCR, the repertoire was profiled, and TCRdb retains in-frame clones only, with some absent. The sample records 150,000 or so clones, about 90% being singletons. Sequenced input: PBMCs or T cells enriched from blood (not recorded which). These receptors were collected from a woman aged 40-49 years who had been exposed to COVID-19.

This clone is a singleton in its sample. The rearrangement joins TRBV28 to TRBJ1-2, with a possible D match to TRBD1 (5 bases). Germline V gives CDR1 MDHEN, CDR2 SYDVKM. Trimming cost V 2 bases and J 4 bases, with 14 bases left between them. The CDR3 has 15 amino acids. In nucleotides, the CDR3 is TGTGCCAGCAGTTTAATGCCCACGGGGGGCTATGGCTACACCTTC. Protein product: CASSLMPTGGYGYTF.

The chain employs TRBV12-3 or TRBV12-4 and TRBJ1-5; weak D call: TRBD1 (5 bases). This CDR3 spans 13 amino acids. V was trimmed by 4 bases and J by 4 bases, leaving 8 bases between them. CDR3 coding DNA: TGTGCCAGCAGTTATCAGGGTAATCAGCCCCAGCATTTT. Encoded protein: CASSYQGNQPQHF.

The chain carries TRBV10-3 and TRBJ1-5, with TRBD1 matching 7 bases. CDR3 length: 14 residues. Trimming took 10 bases from V and 3 from J; bases not matched to a gene: 9. Per the germline V gene, CDR1 is ENHRY and CDR2 is SYGVKD. The CDR3 coding sequence is TGTGCCACCAACTCCGGGACAGACAATCAGCCCCAGCATTTT. It yields the protein CATNSGTDNQPQHF.

The CDR3 region is CASGTGTDSNQPQHF. In DNA form, the CDR3 reads TGTGCTAGTGGAACCGGGACAGATAGCAATCAGCCCCAGCATTTT. The genes are TRBV12-5 and TRBJ1-5; 7 bases agree with TRBD1. Trimming removed 6 bases from V and 0 bases from J; junction bases left unmatched: 5. This CDR3 contains 15 residues. Germline V gene lookup returns CDR1 LGHNT and CDR2 FRNRAP.

CDR3 loop: CASSWDRELTDTQYF. DNA of the CDR3: TGTGCCAGCTCGTGGGACAGGGAGTTGACAGATACGCAGTATTTT. V is TRBV18 and J is TRBJ2-3; TRBD1 aligns across 9 bases. CDR3 length: 15 residues. The germline V gene has CDR1 KGHSH and CDR2 LQKENI. J gave up 3 bases and V 6 bases, and 7 bases lay outside the gene matches. The full variable domain, rest sourced from reference TRBV18 and TRBJ2-3, is NAGVMQNPRHLVRRRGQEARLRCSPMKGHSHVYWYRQLPEEGLKFMVYLQKENIIDESGMPKERFSAEFPKEGPSILRIQQVVRGDSAAYFCASSWDRELTDTQYFGPGTRLTVL.